The rows below give T cell receptor beta chains drawn from one sample of a study of CD8 T cells in Susac syndrome. TCRdb re-derived calls from the immunoSEQ multiplex PCR reads in MiXCR, one entry per CDR3 protein. The sample lists approximately 180,000 distinct CDR3 sequences, about 93% occurring once. Material for sequencing was CD4+ T cells from PBMCs. These receptors came from a human donor with Susac syndrome. CDR3s leave out the opening cysteine and the closing phenylalanine or tryptophan.

v_call | cdr3_aa
TRBV7-2 | ASSVGQGQQF
TRBV20-1 | SARRDTQY
TRBV28 | ASSLPPGDIQY
TRBV30 | AWRISNGNTIY
TRBV9 | ASSGGTSLHEQY
TRBV30 | AWDPGFGHNEQF
TRBV28 | ASSLGGASYEQY
TRBV9 | ASSVGAAGGPGETQY
TRBV20-1 | SARGGGYQETQY
TRBV11-1 | ASSLQLLAFPTGVLEKLF
TRBV18 | ASSPRALGNTIY
TRBV7-6 | ASSLASAGEKLF
TRBV9 | ASSPFSFSGTDTQY
TRBV3-1 | ASSQETAVTYEQY
TRBV2 | ASSAPTGEQY
TRBV29-1 | SVAAAANQPQH
TRBV3-1 | ASSPVGTPNTEAF
TRBV18 | ASSTREADTQY
TRBV6-2/TRBV6-3 | ASSPTGSRNQPQH
TRBV30 | AWSWTGGWGEQY
TRBV18 | ASSQGLAETQY
TRBV5-1 | ASSLTLESGYT